Listed below are T cell receptor beta chains from one sample, sequenced in a study of shared clonotypes between healthy human individuals. Some clones are missing from TCRdb's copy, which holds only in-frame ones; the method was immunoSEQ multiplex PCR. The data hold some 790,000 clones, with roughly two thirds observed a single time. Material for sequencing was memory CD4+ T cells sorted from blood. These receptors were taken from a woman in her 30s in good health. The CDR3 runs from the conserved cysteine through the conserved F or W. Each record gives: J gene, D gene, clone size, V gene, CDR3 protein, CDR3 DNA. A D gene is named only where the DNA matches it firmly. Clone size is stated in some rows and not others, as once, few, many or a class when expanded.

j_gene: TRBJ2-1
d_gene: -
abundance: -
v_gene: TRBV28
CDR3aa: CASSLQYKGGNEQFF
CDR3nt: TGTGCCAGCAGTTTACAGTACAAGGGTGGGAATGAGCAGTTCTTC

j_gene: TRBJ2-2
d_gene: -
abundance: once
v_gene: TRBV6-6
CDR3aa: CAHRGGGNTGELFF
CDR3nt: TGTGCCCACCGAGGGGGGGGGAACACCGGGGAGCTGTTTTTT

j_gene: TRBJ1-1
d_gene: -
abundance: -
v_gene: TRBV4-1
CDR3aa: CASGSPVVGTEAFF
CDR3nt: TGCGCCAGCGGGTCCCCTGTCGTGGGCACTGAAGCTTTCTTT

j_gene: TRBJ2-3
d_gene: -
abundance: -
v_gene: TRBV7-9
CDR3aa: CASSFVTDASTDTQYF
CDR3nt: TGTGCCAGCAGCTTTGTGACAGATGCTAGCACAGATACGCAGTATTTT

j_gene: TRBJ2-5
d_gene: TRBD1
abundance: few
v_gene: TRBV11-2
CDR3aa: CASSNDRGPETQYF
CDR3nt: TGTGCCAGCAGCAACGACAGGGGGCCAGAGACCCAGTACTTC

j_gene: TRBJ2-1
d_gene: -
abundance: -
v_gene: TRBV5-1
CDR3aa: CASSGSSLSYNEQFF
CDR3nt: TGCGCCAGCAGCGGAAGCAGCCTCTCCTACAATGAGCAGTTCTTC

j_gene: TRBJ2-7
d_gene: -
abundance: -
v_gene: TRBV19
CDR3aa: CASSPNGGGRAGEQYF
CDR3nt: TGTGCCAGTAGTCCAAACGGGGGCGGGAGAGCTGGCGAGCAGTACTTC

j_gene: TRBJ2-5
d_gene: -
abundance: -
v_gene: TRBV21-1
CDR3aa: CASSRDSSLTDEQYF
CDR3nt: TGTGCCAGCAGCCGCGACAGTTCCCTTACCGATGAGCAGTACTTC

j_gene: TRBJ2-3
d_gene: -
abundance: once
v_gene: TRBV27
CDR3aa: CASSLRSSGTDTQYF
CDR3nt: TGTGCCAGCAGTTTACGCTCGTCGGGCACAGATACGCAGTATTTT

j_gene: TRBJ2-3
d_gene: TRBD1
abundance: -
v_gene: TRBV27
CDR3aa: CASNLLGRAGGIADTQYF
CDR3nt: TGTGCCAGCAACTTATTAGGACGTGCAGGGGGTATCGCAGATACGCAGTATTTT

j_gene: TRBJ1-3
d_gene: -
abundance: -
v_gene: TRBV30
CDR3aa: CASSDSGNTIYF
CDR3nt: TGTGCCTCGTCGGACTCTGGAAACACCATATATTTT

j_gene: TRBJ2-7
d_gene: TRBD2
abundance: -
v_gene: TRBV28
CDR3aa: CASSRPAGATYEQYF
CDR3nt: TGTGCCAGCAGCCGCCCAGCGGGGGCGACCTACGAGCAGTACTTC

j_gene: TRBJ1-2
d_gene: -
abundance: once
v_gene: TRBV28
CDR3aa: CASSLDGYYGYTF
CDR3nt: TGTGCCAGCAGTTTAGACGGGTACTATGGCTACACCTTC

j_gene: TRBJ1-1
d_gene: -
abundance: few
v_gene: TRBV29-1
CDR3aa: CSVTAAMGAEAFF
CDR3nt: TGCAGCGTTACCGCCGCGATGGGGGCTGAAGCTTTCTTT

j_gene: TRBJ2-5
d_gene: TRBD2
abundance: many
v_gene: TRBV5-4
CDR3aa: CASSLAIFATSGSPETQYF
CDR3nt: TGTGCCAGCAGCTTGGCCATCTTCGCGACTAGCGGGAGTCCAGAGACCCAGTACTTC

j_gene: TRBJ2-6
d_gene: -
abundance: -
v_gene: TRBV18
CDR3aa: CASSPSSGANVLTF
CDR3nt: TGTGCCAGCTCCCCGAGCTCTGGGGCCAACGTCCTGACTTTC

j_gene: TRBJ1-5
d_gene: TRBD1
abundance: -
v_gene: TRBV19
CDR3aa: CASSGTGGGQPQHF
CDR3nt: TGTGCCAGTAGCGGGACAGGGGGCGGGCAGCCCCAGCATTTT

j_gene: TRBJ2-7
d_gene: -
abundance: -
v_gene: TRBV19
CDR3aa: CASSYSSGAFYEQYF
CDR3nt: TGTGCCAGTAGTTACTCGTCAGGAGCCTTCTACGAGCAGTACTTC

j_gene: TRBJ2-1
d_gene: -
abundance: -
v_gene: TRBV19
CDR3aa: CASRANWGNTGNEQFF
CDR3nt: TGTGCCAGTAGGGCGAACTGGGGTAATACAGGTAATGAGCAGTTCTTC

j_gene: TRBJ1-4
d_gene: TRBD1
abundance: -
v_gene: TRBV30
CDR3aa: CAWSAGQGSKKLFF
CDR3nt: TGTGCCTGGAGTGCAGGACAGGGATCGAAAAAACTGTTTTTT

j_gene: TRBJ1-2
d_gene: -
abundance: -
v_gene: TRBV28
CDR3aa: CASSLFGTEYGYTF
CDR3nt: TGTGCCAGCAGTTTATTCGGGACGGAATATGGCTACACCTTC

j_gene: TRBJ1-2
d_gene: -
abundance: -
v_gene: TRBV4-2
CDR3aa: CASSQGGDGYTF
CDR3nt: TGTGCCAGCAGCCAAGGAGGGGATGGCTACACCTTC

j_gene: TRBJ2-7
d_gene: -
abundance: -
v_gene: TRBV6-6
CDR3aa: CASSAGPPEQYF
CDR3nt: TGTGCCAGCAGCGCGGGTCCGCCCGAGCAGTACTTC

j_gene: TRBJ2-1
d_gene: TRBD2
abundance: -
v_gene: TRBV7-2
CDR3aa: CASSRVPTSGIYNEQFF
CDR3nt: TGTGCCAGCAGCCGAGTACCGACTAGCGGTATTTACAATGAGCAGTTCTTC

j_gene: TRBJ1-1
d_gene: -
abundance: -
v_gene: TRBV2
CDR3aa: CASRGRLGAPGQAFF
CDR3nt: TGTGCCAGCAGAGGACGGCTCGGGGCGCCAGGTCAAGCTTTCTTT

j_gene: TRBJ2-7
d_gene: -
abundance: -
v_gene: TRBV28
CDR3aa: CASSSLLAITPYEQYF
CDR3nt: TGTGCCAGCAGTTCCCTCCTAGCGATTACCCCCTACGAGCAGTACTTC

j_gene: TRBJ1-3
d_gene: -
abundance: -
v_gene: TRBV27
CDR3aa: CASSSGSGGNTIYF
CDR3nt: TGTGCCAGCAGTTCAGGGTCGGGGGGAAACACCATATATTTT

j_gene: TRBJ2-2
d_gene: -
abundance: -
v_gene: TRBV5-6
CDR3aa: CASRLEVEAGGELFF
CDR3nt: TGTGCCAGCAGATTAGAGGTCGAGGCTGGCGGGGAGCTGTTTTTT

j_gene: TRBJ2-5
d_gene: -
abundance: -
v_gene: TRBV27
CDR3aa: CASSPRRGEETQYF
CDR3nt: TGTGCCAGCAGTCCCCGGCGGGGAGAAGAGACCCAGTACTTC

j_gene: TRBJ1-3
d_gene: -
abundance: -
v_gene: TRBV9
CDR3aa: CASSSDSISGNTIYF
CDR3nt: TGTGCCAGCAGCTCGGACAGCATCTCTGGAAACACCATATATTTT

j_gene: TRBJ2-7
d_gene: -
abundance: once
v_gene: TRBV2
CDR3aa: CATTGEFGYEQYF
CDR3nt: TGTGCCACCACTGGAGAGTTTGGCTACGAGCAGTACTTC

j_gene: TRBJ2-5
d_gene: TRBD2
abundance: medium-sized
v_gene: TRBV7-9
CDR3aa: CASSFGGGPMETQYF
CDR3nt: TGTGCCAGCAGCTTTGGGGGAGGGCCGATGGAGACCCAGTACTTC

j_gene: TRBJ1-1
d_gene: TRBD1
abundance: few
v_gene: TRBV30
CDR3aa: CAWSFGQGEAFF
CDR3nt: TGTGCCTGGAGTTTCGGACAGGGTGAAGCTTTCTTT

j_gene: TRBJ1-2
d_gene: -
abundance: -
v_gene: TRBV5-5
CDR3aa: CASSWGGGSYGYTF
CDR3nt: TGTGCCAGCAGCTGGGGAGGGGGTTCCTATGGCTACACCTTC

j_gene: TRBJ2-7
d_gene: TRBD2
abundance: few
v_gene: TRBV5-1
CDR3aa: CASSLGSGEGPYEQYF
CDR3nt: TGCGCCAGCAGCCTGGGATCGGGGGAGGGCCCCTACGAGCAGTACTTC

j_gene: TRBJ1-4
d_gene: -
abundance: once
v_gene: TRBV4-1
CDR3aa: CASSRPNEKLFF
CDR3nt: TGCGCCAGCAGCCGACCAAATGAAAAACTGTTTTTT

j_gene: TRBJ2-3
d_gene: -
abundance: -
v_gene: TRBV5-4
CDR3aa: CASSQDRVDTQYF
CDR3nt: TGTGCCAGCAGCCAAGATCGGGTAGATACGCAGTATTTT

j_gene: TRBJ2-4
d_gene: TRBD2
abundance: many
v_gene: TRBV4-2
CDR3aa: CASSEGVAGEGAKNIQYF
CDR3nt: TGTGCCAGCAGCGAGGGGGTAGCGGGAGAGGGGGCCAAAAACATTCAGTACTTC

j_gene: TRBJ2-1
d_gene: -
abundance: few
v_gene: TRBV5-8
CDR3aa: CASSLAQGSYNEQFF
CDR3nt: TGTGCCAGCAGCTTGGCACAGGGTAGCTACAATGAGCAGTTCTTC

j_gene: TRBJ2-2
d_gene: -
abundance: -
v_gene: TRBV9
CDR3aa: CASSVIRVWSGELFF
CDR3nt: TGTGCCAGCAGCGTAATAAGGGTATGGTCCGGGGAGCTGTTTTTT

j_gene: TRBJ2-7
d_gene: TRBD2
abundance: -
v_gene: TRBV19
CDR3aa: CAISGTSGSQQYF
CDR3nt: TGTGCCATCTCCGGGACTAGCGGGAGCCAGCAGTACTTC